These 4 T cell receptor beta chains share one sample of origin, sequenced in a study of T cells in Graves' hyperthyroidism and ophthalmopathy. There were TCR beta CDR3 regions amplified from RNA transcripts. A set of HTBI primers served as the primers for a first-round RT-PCR of the TCR CDR3. TCRdb reanalysed the multiplex PCR reads using MiXCR and keeps one entry per CDR3 protein. Altogether 700,000 to 850,000 distinct CDR3 sequences are present, 35% being singletons, with the ten largest covering roughly 30%. Specimen: blood. The receptors come from a woman in her thirties or forties with Graves' hyperthyroidism.

This clonotype showed up many times. The chain recombines TRBV19 with TRBJ1-4; TRBD1 is a possible D gene (5 bases). The CDR3 contains 15 residues. V was cut by 5 bases and J by 7 bases, with 17 bases left in between. Germline V gives CDR1 LNHDA, CDR2 SQIVND (reference sequence). CDR3 coding DNA: TGTGCCAGTAGTTGGGGCAGCCGTGAAAGTGAAAAACTGTTTTTT. Translating gives CASSWGSRESEKLFF. The whole variable domain, remainder taken from reference TRBV19 and TRBJ1-4, is DGGITQSPKYLFRKEGQNVTLSCEQNLNHDAMYWYRQDPGQGLRLIYYSQIVNDFQKGDIAEGYSVSREKKESFPLTVTSAQKNPTAFYLCASSWGSRESEKLFFGSGTQLSVL.

V and J are TRBV7-2 and TRBJ2-2; a possible D gene is TRBD1 (5 bases). Germline CDR1 reads SGHTA; CDR2 reads FQGNSA. CDR3 length: 16 residues. V was clipped by 3 bases and J by 2 bases, with 13 bases between them. The CDR3 DNA follows: TGTGCCAGCAGCTTCAGGGCTCAAGATAACACCGGGGAGCTGTTTTTT. As protein: CASSFRAQDNTGELFF.

Many counts were recorded for this clonotype. This sequence joins TRBV7-9 and TRBJ1-3; 7 bases are a match to TRBD1. The V gene end was trimmed by 5 bases and the J gene end by 2 bases; junction bases not matched to a gene: 9. CDR1 and CDR2 (germline): SEHNR, FQNEAQ (reference sequence). The CDR3 length is 16 residues. The CDR3 nucleotides are TGTGCCAGCAGCCCTAGACAGGGAACAGCTGGAAACACCATATATTTT. This encodes CASSPRQGTAGNTIYF. The full variable domain, in which reference TRBV7-9 and TRBJ1-3 provide the parts outside the CDR3, is DTGVSQNPRHKITKRGQNVTFRCDPISEHNRLYWYRQTLGQGPEFLTYFQNEAQLEKSRLLSDRFSAERPKGSFSTLEIQRTEQGDSAMYLCASSPRQGTAGNTIYFGEGSWLTVV.

This clonotype came up a few times. This chain connects TRBV7-6 to TRBJ1-1; maybe TRBD1 (6 bases). Trimming took 4 bases from V and 4 from J, leaving 22 bases between them. The CDR3 consists of 17 residues. Germline CDR1 and CDR2: SGHVS and FNYEAQ. CDR3 sequence: CASSWPEGGGLGTEAFF. The CDR3 bases are TGTGCCAGCAGCTGGCCGGAAGGGGGGGGGCTGGGCACTGAAGCTTTCTTT.